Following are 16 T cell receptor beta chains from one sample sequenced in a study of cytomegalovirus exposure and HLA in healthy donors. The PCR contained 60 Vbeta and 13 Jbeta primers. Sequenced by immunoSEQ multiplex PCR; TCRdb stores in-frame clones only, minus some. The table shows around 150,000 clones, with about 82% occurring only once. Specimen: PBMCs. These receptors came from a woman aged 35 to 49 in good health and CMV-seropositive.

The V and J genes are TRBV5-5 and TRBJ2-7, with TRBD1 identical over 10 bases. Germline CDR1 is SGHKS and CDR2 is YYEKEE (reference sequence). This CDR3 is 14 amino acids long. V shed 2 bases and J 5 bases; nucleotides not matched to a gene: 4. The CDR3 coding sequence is TGTGCCAGCAGCTTATACGGGACAGGGGACGAGCAGTACTTC. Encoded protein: CASSLYGTGDEQYF.

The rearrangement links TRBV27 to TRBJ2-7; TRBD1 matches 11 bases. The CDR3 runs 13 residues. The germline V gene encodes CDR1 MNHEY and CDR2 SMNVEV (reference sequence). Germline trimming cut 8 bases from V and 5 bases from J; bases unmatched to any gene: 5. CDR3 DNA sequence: TGTGCCAGCGGTTGGACAGGGGGCCACGAGCAGTACTTC. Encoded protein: CASGWTGGHEQYF.

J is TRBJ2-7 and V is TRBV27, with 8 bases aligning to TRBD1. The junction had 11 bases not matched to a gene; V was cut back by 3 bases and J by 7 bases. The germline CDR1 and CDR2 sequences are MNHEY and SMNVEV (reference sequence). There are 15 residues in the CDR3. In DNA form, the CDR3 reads TGTGCCAGCAGTTTTTCTGGGACAGGCGTGAGGGAGCAGTACTTC. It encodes CASSFSGTGVREQYF.

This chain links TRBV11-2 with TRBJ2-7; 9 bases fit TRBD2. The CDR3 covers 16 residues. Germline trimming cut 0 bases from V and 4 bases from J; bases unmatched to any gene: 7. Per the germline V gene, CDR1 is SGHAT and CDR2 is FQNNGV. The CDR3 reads CASSLEGLASRYEQYF. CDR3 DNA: TGTGCCAGCAGCTTAGAAGGACTAGCGAGTAGATACGAGCAGTACTTC.

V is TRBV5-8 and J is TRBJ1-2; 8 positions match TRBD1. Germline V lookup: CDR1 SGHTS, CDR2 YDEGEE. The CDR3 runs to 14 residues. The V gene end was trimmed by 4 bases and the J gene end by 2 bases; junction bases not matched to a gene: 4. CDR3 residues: CASSPGTGNYGYTF. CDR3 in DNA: TGTGCCAGCAGCCCTGGGACAGGCAACTATGGCTACACCTTC.

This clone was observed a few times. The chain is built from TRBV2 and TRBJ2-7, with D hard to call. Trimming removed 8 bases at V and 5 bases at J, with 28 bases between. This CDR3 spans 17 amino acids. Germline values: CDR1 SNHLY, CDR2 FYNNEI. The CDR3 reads CASAKDPAGLIENEQYF. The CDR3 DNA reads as TGTGCCAGCGCGAAAGATCCCGCAGGCCTTATTGAGAACGAGCAGTACTTC.

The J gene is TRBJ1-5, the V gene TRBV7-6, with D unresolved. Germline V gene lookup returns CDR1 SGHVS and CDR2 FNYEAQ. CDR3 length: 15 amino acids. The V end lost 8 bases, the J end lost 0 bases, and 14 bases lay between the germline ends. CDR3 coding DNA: TGTGCCAGCGCGGCGGGAGACAATAGCAATCAGCCCCAGCATTTT. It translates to CASAAGDNSNQPQHF.

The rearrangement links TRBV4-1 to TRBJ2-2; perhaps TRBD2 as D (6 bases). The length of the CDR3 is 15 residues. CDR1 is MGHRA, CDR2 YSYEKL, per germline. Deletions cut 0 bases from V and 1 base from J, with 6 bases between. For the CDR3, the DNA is TGCGCCAGCAGCCAAGAGGGGGGGAACACCGGGGAGCTGTTTTTT. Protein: CASSQEGGNTGELFF.

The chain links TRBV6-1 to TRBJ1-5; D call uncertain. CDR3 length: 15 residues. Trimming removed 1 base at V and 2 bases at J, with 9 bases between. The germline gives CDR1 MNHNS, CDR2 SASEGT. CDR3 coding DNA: TGTGCCAGCAGTGAAGGGGCGCCGGGCAATCAGCCCCAGCATTTT. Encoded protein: CASSEGAPGNQPQHF.

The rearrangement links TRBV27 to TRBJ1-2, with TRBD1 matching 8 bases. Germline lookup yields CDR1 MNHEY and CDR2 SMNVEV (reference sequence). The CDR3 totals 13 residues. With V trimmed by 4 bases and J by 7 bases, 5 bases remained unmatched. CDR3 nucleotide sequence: TGTGCCAGCAGTTCTCAACAGGGGGGTGGCTACACCTTC. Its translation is CASSSQQGGGYTF.

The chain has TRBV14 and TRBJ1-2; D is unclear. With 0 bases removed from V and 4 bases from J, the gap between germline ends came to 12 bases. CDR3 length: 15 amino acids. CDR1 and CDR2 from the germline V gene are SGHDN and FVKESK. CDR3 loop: CASSQDPGLPYGYTF. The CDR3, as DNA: TGTGCCAGCAGCCAAGACCCAGGACTCCCCTATGGCTACACCTTC.

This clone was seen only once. CDR3 protein: CASSLEFRSYEQYF. CDR3 nucleotides: TGTGCCAGCAGTTTAGAGTTCCGCTCCTACGAGCAGTACTTC. The chain employs TRBV28 and TRBJ2-7, with D uncertain. The CDR3 runs 14 residues. CDR1 and CDR2 (germline): MDHEN, SYDVKM. With 2 bases removed from V and 0 bases from J, the gap between germline ends came to 8 bases.

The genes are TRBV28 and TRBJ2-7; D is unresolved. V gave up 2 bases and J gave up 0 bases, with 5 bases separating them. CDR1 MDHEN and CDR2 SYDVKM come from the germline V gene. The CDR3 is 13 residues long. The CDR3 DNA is TGTGCCAGCAGTTTAGACATCTCCTACGAGCAGTACTTC. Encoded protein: CASSLDISYEQYF.

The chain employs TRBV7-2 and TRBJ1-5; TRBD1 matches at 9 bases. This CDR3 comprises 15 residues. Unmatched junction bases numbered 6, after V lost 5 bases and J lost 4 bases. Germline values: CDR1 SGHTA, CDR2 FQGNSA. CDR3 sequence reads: CASSPGTGINQPQHF. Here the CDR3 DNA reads TGTGCCAGCAGCCCCGGGACAGGGATTAATCAGCCCCAGCATTTT.

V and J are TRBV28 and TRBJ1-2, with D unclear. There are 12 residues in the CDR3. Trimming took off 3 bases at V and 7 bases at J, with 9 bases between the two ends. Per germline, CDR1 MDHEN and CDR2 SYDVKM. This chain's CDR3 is CASSFELRGYTF. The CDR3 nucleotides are TGTGCCAGCAGTTTCGAGCTCCGTGGCTACACCTTC.

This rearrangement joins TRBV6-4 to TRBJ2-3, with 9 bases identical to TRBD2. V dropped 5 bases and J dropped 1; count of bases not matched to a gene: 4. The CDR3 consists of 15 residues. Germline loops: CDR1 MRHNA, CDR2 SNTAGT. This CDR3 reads CASSPLAGRTDTQYF. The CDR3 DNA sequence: TGTGCCAGCAGTCCACTAGCGGGCCGCACAGATACGCAGTATTTT.